What follows is one T cell receptor beta chain and its context. As yet, its antigen is unknown. The sample belongs to a study of monozygotic twins with inflammatory bowel disease. The study, taken as a whole, reports: Twins with IBD had fewer clonotypes in common with others than healthy twins, particularly during disease activity. What may have added variability to patient repertoires is that immunosuppressive treatments differed.

TCRdb re-called the 5' RACE reads and catalogs CDR3 proteins one per entry, DNA excluded. With approximately 330,000 distinct CDR3 sequences in the sample, the ten largest clones hold approximately 2%. The CDR3 is 14 residues long. The chain employs TRBV12-3 or TRBV12-4 and TRBJ2-1; TCRdb lists TRBD1, though no DNA is available to test this call. This sequence was found in a human donor with ulcerative colitis or Crohn's disease, or a healthy co-twin of an affected twin (not recorded which). The specimen sequenced was blood. The chain's CDR3 is CASGHGSSYNEQFF.